This T cell receptor (beta chain) was captured in a study of cytomegalovirus exposure and HLA in healthy donors. Overall study findings and caveats: In an earlier analysis, most TCR beta V segments were productive about 87% or about 30% of the time.

The germline CDR1 and CDR2 sequences are MDHEN and SYDVKM. V was pared by 5 bases and J by 4 bases, with 11 bases between. The CDR3 is 13 amino acids. Researchers ran the PCR with 60 Vbeta and 13 Jbeta primers. TCRdb's copy holds only in-frame clones and misses some; the assay was immunoSEQ multiplex PCR. Among roughly 180,000 clones, approximately 80% were seen once, and the ten largest hold about 0.76%. Concerning this clone itself: What it recognizes is unknown.

This TCR was sampled from a woman in her late teens or twenties in good health and CMV-seronegative. Sequenced: PBMCs. This rearrangement joins TRBV28 to TRBJ1-1; D gene uncertain. For the CDR3, the DNA is TGTGCCAGCAGTGCCTTAGTTCGCACTGAAGCTTTCTTT. The encoded protein is CASSALVRTEAFF.